Listed here are 10 T cell receptor beta chains from one sample, sequenced in a study of technical replicates of blood from a handful of donors. The protocol was immunoSEQ multiplex PCR, while the TCRdb copy is restricted to in-frame clones and leaves out a portion. The profile shows roughly 80,000 clones, around 89% of them singletons. Specimen: T cells isolated from PBMCs. The receptors come from a human donor in good health.

V gene TRBV2 combines with J gene TRBJ2-7; the match to TRBD1 covers 8 bases. The CDR3 spans 11 residues. Germline CDR1 and CDR2: SNHLY and FYNNEI. The J segment lost 5 bases and the V segment lost 8 bases, leaving 2 bases of the junction unmatched. The DNA of the CDR3 is TGTGCCAGCCGGACAGGGAACGAGCAGTACTTC. Translation: CASRTGNEQYF.

This clone was seen a few times. The chain links TRBV27 to TRBJ1-1; D gene uncertain. Trimming took off 2 bases at V and 3 bases at J, with 10 bases between the two ends. The CDR3 consists of 14 residues. Germline CDR1 and CDR2: MNHEY and SMNVEV (reference sequence). The CDR3 reads CASSLEGGYTEAFF. CDR3 DNA sequence: TGTGCCAGCAGTTTAGAGGGTGGTTACACTGAAGCTTTCTTT.

The rearrangement links TRBV28 to TRBJ2-7; D is perhaps TRBD1 (5 bases). V shed 6 bases and J shed 1 base, with 19 bases lying between them. Germline V gene sequence: CDR1 MDHEN, CDR2 SYDVKM. The length of the CDR3 is 16 residues. For the CDR3, the DNA is TGTGCCAGCAGCCCACCCCAAAAGGGGCTTTCCTACGAGCAGTACTTC. Amino acid sequence: CASSPPQKGLSYEQYF.

The gene calls are TRBV28 and TRBJ1-3, with TRBD1 as a possible D gene (5 bases). Germline V gene lookup returns CDR1 MDHEN and CDR2 SYDVKM. This CDR3 has 14 amino acids. Trimming cost V 5 bases and J 1 base, with 9 bases left between them. CDR3 DNA: TGTGCCAGCAGTCTCGGGGGTTCTGGAAACACCATATATTTT. Amino acids: CASSLGGSGNTIYF.

In DNA form, the CDR3 reads TGCGCCAGCAGCTTTCACACCGGGTCTCGAATCGGGTCCGGGGAGCTGTTTTTT. Amino acid sequence: CASSFHTGSRIGSGELFF. The chain carries TRBV5-1 and TRBJ2-2; D unresolved. Germline CDR1 is SGHRS and CDR2 is YFSETQ. The germline V and J ends were trimmed by 2 bases and 6 bases, with 23 bases remaining between them. CDR3 length: 18 residues.

CDR3 DNA sequence: TGCGCCAGCAGCTATAACTTACAGGTTCCCGAGCAGTACTTC. Protein product: CASSYNLQVPEQYF. The V gene is TRBV4-3, the J gene TRBJ2-7; D is possibly TRBD1 (5 bases). V was trimmed by 5 bases and J by 6 bases, leaving 17 bases between them. Looked up from germline, CDR1 is LGHNA and CDR2 is YSLEER. The CDR3 is made up of 14 amino acids.

The chain couples TRBV6-5 to TRBJ2-3, with 9 bases matching TRBD2. The CDR3 totals 14 residues. Germline CDR1 MNHEY, CDR2 SVGAGI. V gave up 5 bases and J gave up 2 bases; unmatched junction bases: 2. CDR3 region: CASSSGRFTDTQYF. The CDR3 coding sequence is TGTGCCAGCAGTAGCGGGAGGTTCACAGATACGCAGTATTTT.

As regards this clone: At one of its ends the junction is not consistent with the germline gene, which may arise from a read error. The rearrangement joins TRBV2 to TRBJ2-7; D is unclear. This CDR3 is built from 11 residues. CDR1 is SNHLY, CDR2 FYNNEI, per germline. The CDR3 loop is CASSEAYGQYF. The CDR3 coding sequence is TGTGCCAGCAGTGAAGCTTACGGGCAGTACTTC. Combining the CDR3 with reference TRBV2 and TRBJ2-7 gives the whole variable domain EPEVTQTPSHQVTQMGQEVILRCVPISNHLYFYWYRQILGQKVEFLVSFYNNEISEKSEIFDDQFSVERPDGSNFTLKIRSTKLEDSAMYFCASSEAYGQYFGPGTRLTVT.

The V gene is TRBV18, the J gene TRBJ2-7; TRBD2 matches 12 bases. V shed 8 bases and J 7 bases; nucleotides not matched to a gene: 6. The germline V gene has CDR1 KGHSH and CDR2 LQKENI. The CDR3 runs 13 residues. The CDR3 nucleotides are TGTGCCAGCAGACTAGCGGGAGAACCAGAGCAGTACTTC. It yields the protein CASRLAGEPEQYF.

The chain combines TRBV4-3 with TRBJ2-7; D perhaps matches TRBD1 (6 bases). The CDR3 sequence is 13 residues long. Germline CDR1 and CDR2: LGHNA and YSLEER. V was clipped by 8 bases and J by 3 bases, with 14 bases between them. The CDR3 spells CASGAMTGYEQYF. CDR3 coding DNA: TGCGCCAGCGGCGCAATGACAGGCTACGAGCAGTACTTC.